Below, 4 T cell receptor beta chains from the same sample are listed, as sequenced in a study of blood T cell repertoires in COVID-19. The table came from immunoSEQ multiplex PCR; TCRdb's copy has only in-frame clones and leaves some out. The sample lists almost 350,000 clones; approximately 89% were seen once. The sequencing input was peripheral blood. The source of these receptors is a woman between 55 and 75 years old with COVID-19, enrolled during active disease.

The CDR3 sequence is CATLAGFNYGYTF. CDR3 coding DNA: TGTGCCACCTTGGCAGGATTTAACTATGGCTACACCTTC. This rearrangement joins TRBV19 to TRBJ1-2; D unclear. V was trimmed by 10 bases and J by 1 base, leaving 13 bases between them. Germline loops: CDR1 LNHDA, CDR2 SQIVND (reference sequence). The CDR3 extends over 13 amino acids.

The genes are TRBV18 and TRBJ1-2, with a tentative D call TRBD1 (5 bases). The CDR3 has 14 residues. Trimming pared 3 bases from V and 4 bases from J, leaving 12 bases between. Germline V gene data show CDR1 as KGHSH and CDR2 as LQKENI. CDR3 amino acids: CASSPGRQTYGYTF. The CDR3 DNA reads as TGTGCCAGCTCACCCGGGCGACAGACCTATGGCTACACCTTC. Full variable domain (missing parts from reference TRBV18 and TRBJ1-2): NAGVMQNPRHLVRRRGQEARLRCSPMKGHSHVYWYRQLPEEGLKFMVYLQKENIIDESGMPKERFSAEFPKEGPSILRIQQVVRGDSAAYFCASSPGRQTYGYTFGSGTRLTVV.

The chain combines TRBV7-2 with TRBJ2-5; TRBD1 agrees at 8 bases. Germline V gene data show CDR1 as SGHTA and CDR2 as FQGNSA. The CDR3 is made up of 15 amino acids. J was trimmed by 9 bases and V by 5 bases; bases with no gene match: 14. DNA of the CDR3: TGTGCCAGCAGCCCTCTACAGGGGGTGAGGGTTGCCCAGTACTTC. Its protein product is CASSPLQGVRVAQYF.

CDR3 in amino acids: CASSTRGDRGQPQHF. CDR3 DNA sequence: TGTGCCAGCAGTACCCGAGGGGATAGGGGGCAGCCCCAGCATTTT. J is TRBJ1-5 and V is TRBV27, with TRBD1 as a possible D gene (6 bases). Per the germline V gene, CDR1 is MNHEY and CDR2 is SMNVEV (reference sequence). Trimming cost V 5 bases and J 7 bases, with 18 bases left between them. This CDR3 comprises 15 residues.